This T cell receptor (beta chain) came from a study of vaccination and CD4 T cells after COVID-19. This CDR3 comprises 15 residues. Germline V gives CDR1 DFQATT, CDR2 SNEGSKA (reference sequence). Of note for this clonotype: Its antigen remains unknown. One end of the junction fails to match germline, which may point to a read error.

Treatment noted: approximately nine-day PBMC culture with coronavirus spike peptide pools or control peptides (ViraFEST assay). With the Oncomine TCR Beta short-read assay, DNA from cultured CD4+ T cells was sequenced. TCRdb analysed the PCR reads with MiXCR anew, one entry per CDR3 protein. The sample shows tens of thousands of distinct CDR3 sequences, about three fifths of them seen only once. Sample: CD4+ T cells from blood, cultured in vitro. This receptor was identified in a human donor who had recovered from COVID-19. The rearrangement joins TRBV20-1 to TRBJ1-6; D is perhaps TRBD1 (5 bases). The CDR3 here is CSARPPGRNNSPLHF. DNA of the CDR3: TGCAGTGCTCGACCCCCGGGACGGAATAATTCACCCCTTCACTTT.